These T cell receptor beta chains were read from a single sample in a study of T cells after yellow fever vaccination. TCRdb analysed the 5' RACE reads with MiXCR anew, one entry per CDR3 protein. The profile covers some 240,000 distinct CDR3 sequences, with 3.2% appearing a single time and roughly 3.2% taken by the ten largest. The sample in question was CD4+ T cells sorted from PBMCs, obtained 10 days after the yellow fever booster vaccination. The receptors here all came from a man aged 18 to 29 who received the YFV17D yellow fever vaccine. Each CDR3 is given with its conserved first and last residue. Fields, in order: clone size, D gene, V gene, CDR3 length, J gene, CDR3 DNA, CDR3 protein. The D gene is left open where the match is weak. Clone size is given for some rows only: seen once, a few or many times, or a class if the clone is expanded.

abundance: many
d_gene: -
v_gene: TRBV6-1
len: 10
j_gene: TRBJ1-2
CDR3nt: TGTGCCATCATCTCGGGTGGCTACACCTTC
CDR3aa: CAIISGGYTF

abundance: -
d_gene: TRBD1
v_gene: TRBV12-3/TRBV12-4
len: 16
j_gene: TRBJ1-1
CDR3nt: TGTGCCAGCAGTCCCCGACGGACAGGCTTGAACACTGAAGCTTTCTTT
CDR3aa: CASSPRRTGLNTEAFF

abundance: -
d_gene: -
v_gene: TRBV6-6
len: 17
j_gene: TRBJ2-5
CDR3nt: TGTGCCAGCAGTTACCTCCGGGCAGGGTCCTCGAAAGAGACCCAGTACTTC
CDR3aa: CASSYLRAGSSKETQYF

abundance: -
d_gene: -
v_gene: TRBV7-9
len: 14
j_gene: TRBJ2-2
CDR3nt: TGTGCCAGCAGCTTAGGTGCGAACACCGGGGAGCTGTTTTTT
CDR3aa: CASSLGANTGELFF

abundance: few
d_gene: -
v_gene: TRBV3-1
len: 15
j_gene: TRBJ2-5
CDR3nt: TGTGCCAGCAGCCCCGGGACCCAGCCGTCGGAGACCCAGTACTTC
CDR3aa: CASSPGTQPSETQYF

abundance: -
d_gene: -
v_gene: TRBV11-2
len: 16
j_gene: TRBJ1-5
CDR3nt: TGTGCCAGCAGCTTAAGGAGGTCGCCCCCCAATCAGCCCCAGCATTTT
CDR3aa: CASSLRRSPPNQPQHF

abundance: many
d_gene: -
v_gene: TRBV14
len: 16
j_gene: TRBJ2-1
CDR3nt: TGTGCCAGCAGCCAAGATGGGGGGTCTACCTACAATGAGCAGTTCTTC
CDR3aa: CASSQDGGSTYNEQFF

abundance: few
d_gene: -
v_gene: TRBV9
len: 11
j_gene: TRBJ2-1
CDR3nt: TGTGCCAGCAGCTCCCCCGGGGAGCAGTTCTTC
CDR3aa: CASSSPGEQFF

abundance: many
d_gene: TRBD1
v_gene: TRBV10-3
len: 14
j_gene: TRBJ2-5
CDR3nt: TGTGCCATCAGACCCGGGGACAGGAGTGAGACCCAGTACTTC
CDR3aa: CAIRPGDRSETQYF

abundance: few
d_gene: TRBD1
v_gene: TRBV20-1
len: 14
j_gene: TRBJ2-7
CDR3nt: TGCAGTGCTAGGCCCGGGACAGCCCGCTACGAGCAGTACTTC
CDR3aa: CSARPGTARYEQYF

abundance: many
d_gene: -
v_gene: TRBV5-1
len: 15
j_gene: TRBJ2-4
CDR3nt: TGCGCCAGCAGCCCTCGTGACGGAGCTAGAAACATTCAGTACTTC
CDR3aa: CASSPRDGARNIQYF

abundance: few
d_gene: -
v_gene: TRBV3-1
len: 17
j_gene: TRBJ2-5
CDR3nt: TGTGCCAGCAGCCGAACCCAACCGGGCCCCGGATCGGAGACCCAGTACTTC
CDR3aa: CASSRTQPGPGSETQYF

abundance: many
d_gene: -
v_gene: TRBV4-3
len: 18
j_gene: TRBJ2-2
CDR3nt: TGCGCCAGCAGCCAAGAACCCCCCGGGGGCATAAACACCGGGGAGCTGTTTTTT
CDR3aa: CASSQEPPGGINTGELFF

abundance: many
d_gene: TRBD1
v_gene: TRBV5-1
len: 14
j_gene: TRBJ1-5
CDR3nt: TGCGCCAGCAGTCCGGGGACAGAGAATCAGCCCCAGCATTTT
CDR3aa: CASSPGTENQPQHF

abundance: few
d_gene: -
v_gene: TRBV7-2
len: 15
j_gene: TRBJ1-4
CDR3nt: TGTGCCAGCAGCTTAGGGGGGCTTGGTAATGAAAAACTGTTTTTT
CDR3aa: CASSLGGLGNEKLFF

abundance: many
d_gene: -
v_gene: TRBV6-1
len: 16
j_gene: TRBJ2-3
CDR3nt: TGTGCCAGCAGTGCGCCCCTGTGGGAGCTGGCAGATACGCAGTATTTT
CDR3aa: CASSAPLWELADTQYF

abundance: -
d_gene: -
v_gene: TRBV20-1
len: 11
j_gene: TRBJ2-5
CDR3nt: TGCAGTGCTAGAGATCGGGAGACCCAGTACTTC
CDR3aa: CSARDRETQYF

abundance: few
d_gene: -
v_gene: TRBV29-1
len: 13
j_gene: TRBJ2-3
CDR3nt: TGCAGCCTTGTGGGTGGACCCACAGATACGCAGTATTTT
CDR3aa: CSLVGGPTDTQYF

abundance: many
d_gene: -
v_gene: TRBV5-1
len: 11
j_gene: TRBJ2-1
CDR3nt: TGCGCCAGCAGCTACTGGGATGAGCAGTTCTTC
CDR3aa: CASSYWDEQFF

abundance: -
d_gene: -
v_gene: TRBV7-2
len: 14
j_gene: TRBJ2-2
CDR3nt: TGTGCCAGCAACCGTAAGATGAACACCGGGGAGCTGTTTTTT
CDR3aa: CASNRKMNTGELFF

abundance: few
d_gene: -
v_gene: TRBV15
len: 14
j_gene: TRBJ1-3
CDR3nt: TGTGCCACCTCCCCGGGGGGGCTAGGAAACACCATATATTTT
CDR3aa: CATSPGGLGNTIYF

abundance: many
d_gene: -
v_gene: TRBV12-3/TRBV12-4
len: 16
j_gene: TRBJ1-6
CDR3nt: TGTGCCAGCACTCCCGCTTTGGGCAGTAATAATTCACCCCTCCACTTT
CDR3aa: CASTPALGSNNSPLHF

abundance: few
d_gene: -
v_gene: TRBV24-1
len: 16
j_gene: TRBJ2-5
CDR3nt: TGTGCCACCAGTGGCGGTAGGGGGAATTTTGGAGAGACCCAGTACTTC
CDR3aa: CATSGGRGNFGETQYF

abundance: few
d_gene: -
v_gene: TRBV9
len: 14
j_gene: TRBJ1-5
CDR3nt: TGTGCCAGCAGCGTAGGTAGTAGCAATCAGCCCCAGCATTTT
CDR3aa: CASSVGSSNQPQHF

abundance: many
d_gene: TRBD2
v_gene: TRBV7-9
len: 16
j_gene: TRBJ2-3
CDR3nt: TGTGCCAGCAGCTCCAAATCTAGCGGTAGCACAGATACGCAGTATTTT
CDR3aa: CASSSKSSGSTDTQYF

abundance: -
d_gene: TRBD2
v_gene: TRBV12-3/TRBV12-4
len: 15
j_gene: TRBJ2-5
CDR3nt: TGTGCCAGCAGTTTTTCTAGCGGGGGGGGTGAGACCCAGTACTTC
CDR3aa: CASSFSSGGGETQYF

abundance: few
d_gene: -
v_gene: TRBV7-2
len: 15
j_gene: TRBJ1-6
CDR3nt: TGTGCCAGCAGCTTAGTTTACCTGAGAGATTCACCCCTCCACTTT
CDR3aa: CASSLVYLRDSPLHF

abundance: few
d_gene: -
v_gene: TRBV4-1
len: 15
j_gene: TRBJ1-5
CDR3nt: TGCGCCAGCAGCCACGCTTCGTGGGAGGATCAGCCCCAGCATTTT
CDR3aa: CASSHASWEDQPQHF

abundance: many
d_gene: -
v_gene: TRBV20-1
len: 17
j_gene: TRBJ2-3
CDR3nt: TGCAGTGCTAGAGATACAGTGGGGAGAGGGGCCACAGATACGCAGTATTTT
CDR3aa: CSARDTVGRGATDTQYF

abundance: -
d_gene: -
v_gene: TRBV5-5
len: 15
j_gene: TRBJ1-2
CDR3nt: TGTGCCAGCAGCTTGATGCGACAGGATCTCTATGGCTACACCTTC
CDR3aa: CASSLMRQDLYGYTF

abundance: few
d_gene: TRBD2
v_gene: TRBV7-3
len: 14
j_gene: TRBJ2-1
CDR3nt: TGTGCCACATCCCTAGCGGGGGGCTACAATGAGCAGTTCTTC
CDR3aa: CATSLAGGYNEQFF

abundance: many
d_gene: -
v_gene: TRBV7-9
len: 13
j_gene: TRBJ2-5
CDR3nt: TGTGCCAGCAGTTTACAGGGAGGTGGGACCCAGTACTTC
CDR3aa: CASSLQGGGTQYF

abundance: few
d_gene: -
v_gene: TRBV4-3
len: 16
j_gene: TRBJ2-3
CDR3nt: TGCGCCAGCAGCCAGTCCCAACAGGGAATGTTAGATACGCAGTATTTT
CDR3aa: CASSQSQQGMLDTQYF

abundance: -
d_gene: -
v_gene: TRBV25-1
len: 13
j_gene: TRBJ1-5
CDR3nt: TGTGCCAGCAGTCGGGAAGGGACTCAGCCCCAGCATTTT
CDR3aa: CASSREGTQPQHF

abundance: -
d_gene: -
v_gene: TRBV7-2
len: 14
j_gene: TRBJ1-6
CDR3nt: TGTGCCAGCAGCTTAGTCCGGCCTGGGGTAGCCCTCCACTTT
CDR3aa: CASSLVRPGVALHF

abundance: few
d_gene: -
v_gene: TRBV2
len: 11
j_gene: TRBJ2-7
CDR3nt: TGTGCCAGCAGTGACAACTACGAGCAGTACTTC
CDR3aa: CASSDNYEQYF

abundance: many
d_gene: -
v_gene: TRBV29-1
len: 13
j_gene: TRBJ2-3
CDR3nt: TGCAGCGTTGAAGATCGAACTAGGGGGGCGCAGTATTTT
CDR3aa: CSVEDRTRGAQYF

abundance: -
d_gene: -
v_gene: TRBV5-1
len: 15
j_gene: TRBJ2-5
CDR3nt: TGCGCCAGCAGCCACGGTCGGGGGGCCGGGGAGACCCAGTACTTC
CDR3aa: CASSHGRGAGETQYF

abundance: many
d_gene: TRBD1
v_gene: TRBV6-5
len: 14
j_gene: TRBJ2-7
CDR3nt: TGTGCCAGCAGGCCCCCCAGACAGGGTTACGAGCAGTACTTC
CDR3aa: CASRPPRQGYEQYF

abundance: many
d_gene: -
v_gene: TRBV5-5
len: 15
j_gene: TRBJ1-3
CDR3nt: TGTGCCAGCCACCAATCGGGGACCCCTATAAACACCATATATTTT
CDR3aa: CASHQSGTPINTIYF

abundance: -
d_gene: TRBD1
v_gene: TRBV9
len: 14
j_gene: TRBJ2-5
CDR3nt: TGTGCCAGCAGCCAATGGGACAGACAAGAGACCCAGTACTTC
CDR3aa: CASSQWDRQETQYF

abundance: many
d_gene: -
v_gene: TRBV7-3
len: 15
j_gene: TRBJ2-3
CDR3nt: TGTGCCAGCAGCTTATCGCAGGGAATGACAGATACGCAGTATTTT
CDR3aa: CASSLSQGMTDTQYF

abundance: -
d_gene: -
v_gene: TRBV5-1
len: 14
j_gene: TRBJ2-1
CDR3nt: TGCGCCAGCCGCGGGGCAAGCTCCTACAATGAGCAGTTCTTC
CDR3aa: CASRGASSYNEQFF

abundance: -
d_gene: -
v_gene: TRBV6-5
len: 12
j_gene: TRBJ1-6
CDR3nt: TGTGCCAGCAGACAGTATAATTCACCCCTCCACTTT
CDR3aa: CASRQYNSPLHF

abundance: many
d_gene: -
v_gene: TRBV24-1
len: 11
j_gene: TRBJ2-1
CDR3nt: TGTGCCACCAGTGATTTCGGGGCTCAGTTCTTC
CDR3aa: CATSDFGAQFF

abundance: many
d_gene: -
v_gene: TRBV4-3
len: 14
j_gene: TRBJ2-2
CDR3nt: TGCGCCAGCAGCCAAGGACCAAACACCGGGGAGCTGTTTTTT
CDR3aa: CASSQGPNTGELFF

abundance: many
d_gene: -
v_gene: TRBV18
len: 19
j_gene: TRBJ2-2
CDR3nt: TGTGCCAGCTCACTCTTCGCCCTAGCGCACCCCCGGGACACCGGGGAGCTGTTTTTT
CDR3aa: CASSLFALAHPRDTGELFF

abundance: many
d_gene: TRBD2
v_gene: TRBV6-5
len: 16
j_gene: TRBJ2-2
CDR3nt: TGTGCCAGCAGCCGAACGCCCGGGACTAGCCTCGGGGAGCTGTTTTTT
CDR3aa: CASSRTPGTSLGELFF

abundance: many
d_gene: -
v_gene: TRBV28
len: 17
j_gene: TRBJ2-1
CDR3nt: TGTGCCAGCACATCTGCGGGGCTCCAGAGCTCCTACAATGAGCAGTTCTTC
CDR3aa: CASTSAGLQSSYNEQFF

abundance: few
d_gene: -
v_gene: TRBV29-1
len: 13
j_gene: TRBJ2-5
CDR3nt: TGCAGCGTTGACCGCGGAAGCCAGGAGACCCAGTACTTC
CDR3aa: CSVDRGSQETQYF

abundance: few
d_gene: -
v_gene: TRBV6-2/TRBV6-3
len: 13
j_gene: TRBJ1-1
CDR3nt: TGTGCCAGCAGTTACTCCAGCGGGCTTGAAGCTTTCTTT
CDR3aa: CASSYSSGLEAFF

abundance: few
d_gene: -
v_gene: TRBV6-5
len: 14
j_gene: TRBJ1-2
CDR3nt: TGTGCCAGCTCTGCCCAGGCGTCTAACTATGGCTACACCTTC
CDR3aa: CASSAQASNYGYTF

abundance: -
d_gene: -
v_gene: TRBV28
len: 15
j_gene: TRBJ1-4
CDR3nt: TGTGCCAGCAGTGTTCCACAGGGACATAATGAAAAACTGTTTTTT
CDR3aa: CASSVPQGHNEKLFF

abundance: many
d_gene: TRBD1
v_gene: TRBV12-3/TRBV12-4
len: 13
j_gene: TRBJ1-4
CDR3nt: TGTGCCAGCAGGGGAGGACAGGGAGAAAAACTGTTTTTT
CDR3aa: CASRGGQGEKLFF

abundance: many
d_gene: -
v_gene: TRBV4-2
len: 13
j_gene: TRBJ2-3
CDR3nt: TGTGCCAGCAGCCAAGATGCGGGAACTACGCAGTATTTT
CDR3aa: CASSQDAGTTQYF

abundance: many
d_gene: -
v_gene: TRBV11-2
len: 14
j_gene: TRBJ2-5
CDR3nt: TGTGCCAGCAGCCCGGGGGTGCAGGAAGAGACCCAGTACTTC
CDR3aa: CASSPGVQEETQYF

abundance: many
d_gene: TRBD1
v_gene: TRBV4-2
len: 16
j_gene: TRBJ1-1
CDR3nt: TGTGCCAGCAGCCAAGAGCAGGGGGCGAGGAGTACTGAAGCTTTCTTT
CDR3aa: CASSQEQGARSTEAFF

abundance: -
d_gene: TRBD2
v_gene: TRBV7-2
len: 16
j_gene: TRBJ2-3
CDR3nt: TGTGCCAGCAGCTCGCGAGCGGGGGGGCGGCCAGATACGCAGTATTTT
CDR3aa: CASSSRAGGRPDTQYF

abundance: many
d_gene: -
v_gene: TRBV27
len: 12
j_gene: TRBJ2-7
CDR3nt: TGTGCCAGCAGCCACAGGATCGACGAGCAGTACTTC
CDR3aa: CASSHRIDEQYF

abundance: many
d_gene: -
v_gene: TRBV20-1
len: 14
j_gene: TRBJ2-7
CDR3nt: TGCAGTGCTAGAGTCTTTCTCAGCTCCTACGAGCAGTACTTC
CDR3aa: CSARVFLSSYEQYF